A single sample is the source of the 28 T cell receptor beta chains below, sequenced in a study of OX40 agonist ivuxolimab in advanced cancers. Profiled with immunoSEQ multiplex PCR; TCRdb holds only in-frame clones, not every one. Among roughly 79,000 clones listed, about four fifths were seen once. The sequencing used CD4+ or CD8+ T cells sorted from blood, collected in a trial of the OX40 agonist ivuxolimab. The origin of the receptors is an adult with an advanced solid tumor such as melanoma, head and neck, liver or kidney cancer.

This sequence joins TRBV7-2 and TRBJ2-2, with a tentative D call TRBD2 (6 bases). The ends were cut back, 1 base at V and 4 bases at J, with 13 bases in the middle. CDR1 SGHTA and CDR2 FQGNSA come from the germline V gene. This CDR3 is 16 amino acids long. The CDR3 nucleotides read TGTGCCAGCAGCTTAGTTTCGCGGGGCGGCACCGGGGAGCTGTTTTTT. Amino acid sequence: CASSLVSRGGTGELFF. Together with reference TRBV7-2 and TRBJ2-2, the CDR3 gives the full variable domain: GAGVSQSPSNKVTEKGKDVELRCDPISGHTALYWYRQSLGQGLEFLIYFQGNSAPDKSGLPSDRFSAERTGGSVSTLTIQRTQQEDSAVYLCASSLVSRGGTGELFFGEGSRLTVL.

The chain uses TRBV28 and TRBJ2-3, with 8 bases fitting TRBD2. This CDR3 region has 18 residues. Germline values: CDR1 MDHEN, CDR2 SYDVKM. The V segment lost 6 bases and the J segment 1 base; nucleotides outside the gene matches: 15. The CDR3 sequence: CASSPTFSGVGRTDTQYF. The CDR3 DNA reads TGTGCCAGCAGCCCTACCTTTAGCGGGGTCGGTCGCACAGATACGCAGTATTTT.

The genes are TRBV27 and TRBJ1-6, with TRBD1 matching over 8 bases. From germline, CDR1 is MNHEY and CDR2 SMNVEV (reference sequence). The trim removed 5 bases at V and 9 bases at J, leaving 15 bases unmatched. The length of the CDR3 is 17 residues. The CDR3 here is CASSNTGTGGRISPLHF. DNA of the CDR3: TGTGCCAGCAGTAATACTGGGACAGGAGGCCGGATTTCACCCCTCCACTTT.

Here the CDR3 reads CASSYWGPSTDTQYF. Written as DNA, the CDR3 is TGTGCCAGCAGTTACTGGGGGCCTAGCACAGATACGCAGTATTTT. The V and J genes are TRBV6-6 and TRBJ2-3, with D tentatively TRBD1 (6 bases). The V gene's germline CDR1 is MNHNY and CDR2 SVGAGI (reference sequence). This CDR3 comprises 15 residues. The ends were cut back, 1 base at V and 0 bases at J, with 8 bases in the middle.

This chain connects TRBV5-1 to TRBJ1-5, with D perhaps matching TRBD1 (5 bases). CDR1 is SGHRS, CDR2 YFSETQ, per germline. Trimming cost V 2 bases and J 4 bases, with 10 bases left between them. There are 14 residues in the CDR3. The CDR3 region has the DNA TGCGCCAGCAGCTTAGGGGAACGAAATCAGCCCCAGCATTTT. Protein: CASSLGERNQPQHF.

The chain couples TRBV5-1 to TRBJ2-7; 9 bases match TRBD2. Per the germline V gene, CDR1 is SGHRS and CDR2 is YFSETQ. CDR3 length: 16 amino acids. The trim removed 4 bases at V and 6 bases at J, leaving 14 bases unmatched. The CDR3 region is CASSPGGLAGRREQYF. CDR3 nucleotide sequence: TGCGCCAGCAGCCCCGGGGGGCTAGCGGGAAGGCGCGAGCAGTACTTC. Combining the CDR3 with reference TRBV5-1 and TRBJ2-7 gives the whole variable domain KAGVTQTPRYLIKTRGQQVTLSCSPISGHRSVSWYQQTPGQGLQFLFEYFSETQRNKGNFPGRFSGRQFSNSRSEMNVSTLELGDSALYLCASSPGGLAGRREQYFGPGTRLTVT.

In its sample, this clone was seen once. The rearrangement links TRBV6-6 to TRBJ2-5, with D possibly matching TRBD1 (6 bases). V gave up 10 bases and J gave up 4 bases, with 16 bases separating them. The germline V gene has CDR1 MNHNY and CDR2 SVGAGI (reference sequence). This CDR3 has 13 amino acids. The CDR3 nucleotides read TGTGCCACCCTCAGGGGAGTTGCAGAGACCCAGTACTTC. Encoded protein: CATLRGVAETQYF.

The CDR3 coding sequence is TGTGCCAGCAGAAGCGGATGGGGCAGGGTGACAGATACGCAGTATTTT. It translates to CASRSGWGRVTDTQYF. The rearrangement joins TRBV27 to TRBJ2-3; D possibly matches TRBD1 or TRBD2 (5 bases each). The CDR3 runs to 16 residues. Germline CDR1 reads MNHEY; CDR2 reads SMNVEV (reference sequence). The V end lost 6 bases, the J end lost 3 bases, and 19 bases lay between the germline ends.

The chain's CDR3 is CASSLKGTSGWNEQFF. The CDR3 nucleotides read TGTGCCAGCAGTTTAAAGGGGACTAGCGGATGGAATGAGCAGTTCTTC. V usage is TRBV28 and J usage is TRBJ2-1, with 11 positions matching TRBD2. Losses at the gene ends were 2 bases for V and 7 bases for J; bases not matched to a gene: 7. Germline V lookup: CDR1 MDHEN, CDR2 SYDVKM. There are 16 residues in the CDR3.

This clone occurred a few times. V usage is TRBV30 and J usage is TRBJ1-2; a possible D gene is TRBD1 (5 bases). The CDR3 is made up of 14 amino acids. Trimming shortened V by 3 bases and J by 4 bases, and 15 bases separated the two germline ends. CDR1 and CDR2 (germline): GTSNPN, SVGIG (reference sequence). CDR3 nucleotides: TGTGCCTGGAGCCGTCCTGGGGGAATCTATGGCTACACCTTC. It specifies CAWSRPGGIYGYTF.

The chain links TRBV27 to TRBJ2-3, with 9 positions matching TRBD1. The germline V gene encodes CDR1 MNHEY and CDR2 SMNVEV (reference sequence). This CDR3 is built from 16 residues. The trim removed 0 bases at V and 5 bases at J, leaving 6 bases unmatched. CDR3 loop: CASSLSPGQGVDTQYF. CDR3 in DNA: TGTGCCAGCAGTTTATCGCCGGGACAGGGAGTAGATACGCAGTATTTT.

The CDR3 spells CAWNPLAGGLYEQYF. In nucleotides, the CDR3 is TGTGCCTGGAATCCCCTAGCGGGGGGGCTTTACGAGCAGTACTTC. The V and J genes are TRBV30 and TRBJ2-7, with 12 positions matching TRBD2. The CDR3 is 15 residues long. CDR1 and CDR2 from the germline V gene are GTSNPN and SVGIG (reference sequence). V trimming: 4 bases; J trimming: 4 bases; junction bases outside the gene matches: 8.

This chain joins TRBV7-9 and TRBJ2-7, with D maybe TRBD2 (7 bases). Germline V gives CDR1 SEHNR, CDR2 FQNEAQ (reference sequence). There are 16 residues in the CDR3. V lost 5 bases, J lost 4 bases, and 21 bases lay in between. The CDR3 DNA reads as TGTGCCAGCAGCCTGGGGCGCCGGGGGGCTGCATACGAGCAGTACTTC. Protein product: CASSLGRRGAAYEQYF.

The chain uses TRBV7-8 and TRBJ2-2, with TRBD2 as a possible D gene (5 bases). This CDR3 has 16 amino acids. From germline, CDR1 is SGHVS and CDR2 FQNEAQ. V shed 6 bases and J shed 5 bases, with 19 bases lying between them. The CDR3 region has the DNA TGTGCCAGCAGGATGGCTCGGCTCACGGGGACCGGGGAGCTGTTTTTT. Translation: CASRMARLTGTGELFF.

CDR3 sequence (DNA): TGCAGCGTGGGGAGTAATCAGGGAGTTGGCACAGATACGCAGTATTTT. It encodes CSVGSNQGVGTDTQYF. The chain carries TRBV29-1 and TRBJ2-3, with D perhaps matching TRBD1 or TRBD2 (5 bases each). CDR1 is SQVTM, CDR2 ANQGSEA, per germline. The CDR3 has 16 amino acids. V lost 6 bases to trimming and J lost 1 base, with 20 bases between them.

V gene TRBV5-6 combines with J gene TRBJ2-7; D is unresolved. V was clipped by 2 bases and J by 2 bases, with 8 bases between them. Germline V gives CDR1 SGHDT, CDR2 YYEEEE. The CDR3 runs to 13 residues. The CDR3 DNA sequence: TGTGCCAGCAGCTTTGGGGATACCTACGAGCAGTACTTC. This translates into CASSFGDTYEQYF. Combining the CDR3 with reference TRBV5-6 and TRBJ2-7 gives the whole variable domain DAGVTQSPTHLIKTRGQQVTLRCSPKSGHDTVSWYQQALGQGPQFIFQYYEEEERQRGNFPDRFSGHQFPNYSSELNVNALLLGDSALYLCASSFGDTYEQYFGPGTRLTVT.

CDR3 amino acids: CASSLVGGSNEKLFF. For the CDR3, the DNA is TGCGCCAGCAGCTTGGTCGGGGGTTCTAATGAAAAACTGTTTTTT. J is TRBJ1-4 and V is TRBV5-1; D possibly corresponds to TRBD1 (5 bases). This CDR3 has 15 residues. Trimming left V 0 bases short and J 3 bases short, with 9 bases between. The V gene's germline CDR1 is SGHRS and CDR2 YFSETQ. Full variable domain (missing parts from reference TRBV5-1 and TRBJ1-4): KAGVTQTPRYLIKTRGQQVTLSCSPISGHRSVSWYQQTPGQGLQFLFEYFSETQRNKGNFPGRFSGRQFSNSRSEMNVSTLELGDSALYLCASSLVGGSNEKLFFGSGTQLSVL.

The J gene is TRBJ1-5, the V gene TRBV6-6; 8 bases align to TRBD1. Germline CDR1 MNHNY, CDR2 SVGAGI (reference sequence). V was pared by 2 bases and J by 4 bases, with 7 bases of the junction left unmatched. CDR3 length: 16 residues. The CDR3 DNA reads as TGTGCCAGCAGTTACGGGGGACAGGCCGGGAATCAGCCCCAGCATTTT. Its protein product is CASSYGGQAGNQPQHF.

The rearrangement joins TRBV5-1 to TRBJ2-5; the D gene is possibly TRBD2 (6 bases). V gave up 3 bases and J gave up 5 bases, with 11 bases separating them. CDR1 SGHRS and CDR2 YFSETQ come from the germline V gene. The CDR3 runs 13 residues. CDR3 loop: CASSSGSTETQYF. CDR3 nucleotide sequence: TGCGCCAGCAGCTCCGGGAGTACGGAGACCCAGTACTTC. The complete variable domain, with remaining parts taken from reference TRBV5-1 and TRBJ2-5, reads KAGVTQTPRYLIKTRGQQVTLSCSPISGHRSVSWYQQTPGQGLQFLFEYFSETQRNKGNFPGRFSGRQFSNSRSEMNVSTLELGDSALYLCASSSGSTETQYFGPGTRLLVL.

The chain has TRBV7-2 and TRBJ2-5; the D gene is possibly TRBD1 (5 bases). Germline assignment: CDR1 SGHTA and CDR2 FQGNSA. The CDR3 is 15 residues long. Trimming left V 1 base short and J 4 bases short, with 13 bases between. CDR3 in DNA: TGTGCCAGCAGCTTAGTGGCAACCCAGGGAGAGACCCAGTACTTC. This gives the protein CASSLVATQGETQYF.

This chain links TRBV7-7 with TRBJ2-1; TRBD2 matches 15 bases. The CDR3 runs 18 residues. CDR1 and CDR2 (germline): SSHAT, FNYEAQ (reference sequence). J gave up 5 bases and V 2 bases, and 7 bases lay outside the gene matches. CDR3 DNA sequence: TGTGCCAGCAGCTTACGAAGCTGGACTAGCGGGAGGGACAATGAGCAGTTCTTC. It specifies CASSLRSWTSGRDNEQFF.

The rearrangement links TRBV5-6 to TRBJ2-2, with 10 bases aligning to TRBD2. The junction had 3 bases not matched to a gene; V was cut back by 4 bases and J by 3 bases. The germline V gene encodes CDR1 SGHDT and CDR2 YYEEEE. The CDR3 runs 15 residues. The CDR3 sequence: CASSPTSGYTGELFF. DNA of the CDR3: TGTGCCAGCAGCCCGACTAGCGGGTACACCGGGGAGCTGTTTTTT.

CDR3 DNA sequence: TGTGCCAGCTCCCCCACCGGGGAGCTGTTTTTT. This encodes CASSPTGELFF. The V and J genes are TRBV18 and TRBJ2-2, with D unresolved. The length of the CDR3 is 11 residues. V lost 6 bases and J 4 bases, leaving 3 bases between the germline ends. CDR1 KGHSH and CDR2 LQKENI come from the germline V gene.

This chain's CDR3 is CASSSKTGYGYTF. CDR3 in DNA: TGTGCCAGCAGCTCAAAGACAGGCTATGGCTACACCTTC. The rearrangement joins TRBV7-3 to TRBJ1-2; D is possibly TRBD1 (6 bases). The germline V gene has CDR1 SGHTA and CDR2 FQGTGA. Trimming left V 4 bases short and J 4 bases short, with 10 bases between. The CDR3 sequence is 13 residues long. Looking up the rest from reference TRBV7-3 and TRBJ1-2 gives the full variable domain: GAGVSQTPSNKVTEKGKYVELRCDPISGHTALYWYRQSLGQGPEFLIYFQGTGAADDSGLPNDRFFAVRPEGSVSTLKIQRTERGDSAVYLCASSSKTGYGYTFGSGTRLTVV.

The V call is TRBV2, the J call TRBJ2-1, with TRBD2 as a possible D gene (6 bases). Looked up from germline, CDR1 is SNHLY and CDR2 is FYNNEI. The CDR3 is 15 amino acids. V was cut by 7 bases and J by 6 bases, with 19 bases left in between. The CDR3: CASNPTSIPGNEQFF. CDR3 bases: TGTGCCAGCAACCCAACTAGCATCCCCGGCAATGAGCAGTTCTTC.

The chain has TRBV2 and TRBJ2-3, with 8 bases that match TRBD2. Germline loops: CDR1 SNHLY, CDR2 FYNNEI. Trimming cost V 6 bases and J 9 bases; bases outside gene matches: 5. This CDR3 is 12 amino acids long. The CDR3 loop reads CASRDSGGTQYF. CDR3 nucleotides: TGTGCCAGCAGGGACAGCGGGGGCACGCAGTATTTT.

The chain carries TRBV6-1 and TRBJ2-1; D may be TRBD1 (6 bases). CDR3 length: 14 amino acids. Trimming removed 6 bases from V and 6 bases from J, with 15 bases in between. Germline V gives CDR1 MNHNS, CDR2 SASEGT. CDR3 in amino acids: CASRQGWWVNEQFF. The CDR3 bases are TGTGCCAGCAGGCAGGGGTGGTGGGTCAATGAGCAGTTCTTC.

This chain joins TRBV6-4 and TRBJ2-1; a possible D gene is TRBD2 (6 bases). The CDR3 consists of 15 residues. Germline CDR1 MRHNA, CDR2 SNTAGT. V shed 4 bases and J shed 0 bases, with 10 bases lying between them. The DNA of the CDR3 is TGTGCCAGCAGTGGGGACTCAAGCTCCTACAATGAGCAGTTCTTC. Protein product: CASSGDSSSYNEQFF.